The 27 T cell receptor beta chains in this list originate from one sample, sequenced in a study of graft-versus-host responses after intestinal transplantation. No antigen has been assigned to these receptors. Assay: immunoSEQ multiplex PCR; the TCRdb copy retains only in-frame clones and omits some. The sample has over 100,000 clones; 90% to 95% are singletons. This specimen consisted of unstimulated CD8+ T cells sorted from spleen or lymph node cells, obtained before transplant. The receptor set was obtained from a human donor who was the organ donor for an intestinal transplant.

The chain joins TRBV9 to TRBJ1-2; possible D gene TRBD1, 6 bases. V lost 2 bases, J lost 4 bases, and 12 bases lay in between. CDR3 length equals 14 residues. CDR1 is SGDLS, CDR2 YYNGEE, per germline. The CDR3 sequence is CASSVDTGTYGYTF. In nucleotides, the CDR3 is TGTGCCAGCAGCGTTGACACAGGGACCTATGGCTACACCTTC.

The V gene is TRBV5-6, the J gene TRBJ1-1, with TRBD1 matching over 9 bases. V was clipped by 4 bases and J by 0 bases; unmatched bases: 7. This CDR3 is built from 16 residues. Germline V CDR1 and CDR2: SGHDT, YYEEEE. CDR3 loop: CASSAGTGTMNTEAFF. CDR3 sequence (DNA): TGTGCCAGCAGCGCCGGGACAGGGACCATGAACACTGAAGCTTTCTTT.

The chain is built from TRBV11-3 and TRBJ2-7, with D unresolved. The V end was cut by 7 bases, the J end by 0 bases, with 13 bases between. The CDR3 consists of 14 residues. In germline, CDR1 is SGHNT, CDR2 YENEEA. The chain's CDR3 is CASNLLTSSYEQYF. The CDR3 nucleotides read TGTGCCAGCAATTTGTTGACGAGCTCCTACGAGCAGTACTTC.

The chain recombines TRBV5-1 with TRBJ2-7; 12 nucleotides align to TRBD2. The CDR3 loop spans 16 amino acids. V trimming: 4 bases; J trimming: 4 bases; junction bases outside the gene matches: 9. Looked up from germline, CDR1 is SGHRS and CDR2 is YFSETQ. The CDR3 DNA reads TGCGCCAGCAGCCCGAAGACTAGCGGGAGTCAGTACGAGCAGTACTTC. Its protein is CASSPKTSGSQYEQYF.

V gene TRBV4-3 combines with J gene TRBJ2-3; TRBD1 or TRBD2 may be the D gene (6 bases each). V lost 2 bases to trimming and J lost 4 bases, with 10 bases between them. CDR3 length: 14 residues. The germline CDR1 and CDR2 sequences are LGHNA and YSLEER. Written as DNA, the CDR3 is TGCGCCAGCAGCCAAAGGGGGAGGCCAGATACGCAGTATTTT. Amino acids: CASSQRGRPDTQYF.

Only one count was recorded for this clone. The rearrangement uses TRBV5-5 and TRBJ2-3; D may be TRBD1 or TRBD2 (6 bases each). From germline, CDR1 is SGHKS and CDR2 YYEKEE (reference sequence). V lost 2 bases and J 1 base, leaving 20 bases between the germline ends. This CDR3 is built from 18 residues. The CDR3 loop is CASSFSGAAVVGTDTQYF. CDR3 in DNA: TGTGCCAGCAGCTTCTCGGGGGCAGCGGTGGTTGGCACAGATACGCAGTATTTT.

The rearrangement links TRBV7-6 to TRBJ2-5, with D maybe TRBD2 (6 bases). Germline CDR1 reads SGHVS; CDR2 reads FNYEAQ. The CDR3 extends over 13 amino acids. V was trimmed by 6 bases and J by 5 bases, leaving 13 bases between them. CDR3 coding DNA: TGTGCCAGCAGGGGGGGTTTAGGCGAGACCCAGTACTTC. It specifies CASRGGLGETQYF.

This clone was seen once. This chain joins TRBV5-4 and TRBJ2-2; D gene unclear. The V end lost 4 bases, the J end lost 5 bases, and 15 bases lay between the germline ends. The germline CDR1 and CDR2 sequences are SGHNT and YYREEE (reference sequence). The CDR3 contains 15 residues. The CDR3 sequence is CASSPEYGETGELFF. CDR3 nucleotides: TGTGCCAGCAGCCCCGAATATGGAGAAACCGGGGAGCTGTTTTTT.

This clone came up a few times. The V gene is TRBV6-5, the J gene TRBJ2-5; tentative D call: TRBD1 (5 bases). Between the trimmed V and J ends, which lost 7 bases and 2 bases, there was a span of 14 bases. CDR1 and CDR2 (germline): MNHEY, SVGAGI. This CDR3 has 14 residues. The CDR3 sequence: CASTTKGFQETQYF. The CDR3 region has the DNA TGTGCCAGCACTACCAAGGGGTTTCAAGAGACCCAGTACTTC.

The chain uses TRBV6-5 and TRBJ2-1; D is ambiguous. The germline CDR1 and CDR2 sequences are MNHEY and SVGAGI. The CDR3 contains 15 residues. Trimming removed 0 bases from V and 6 bases from J, with 12 bases in between. CDR3 sequence reads: CASSYSLGYGNEQFF. In DNA, the CDR3 is TGTGCCAGCAGTTACTCCTTGGGGTACGGCAATGAGCAGTTCTTC.

As concerns this clone: This same CDR3 is encoded by further DNA sequences in the sample. J is TRBJ1-4 and V is TRBV9; D is possibly TRBD1 (5 bases). Per the germline V gene, CDR1 is SGDLS and CDR2 is YYNGEE. Trimming cost V 0 bases and J 0 bases, with 6 bases left between them. This CDR3 spans 15 amino acids. The CDR3 DNA reads TGTGCCAGCAGCGTAGGGGGGGCAACTAATGAAAAACTGTTTTTT. It codes for CASSVGGATNEKLFF.

The rearrangement uses TRBV6-4 and TRBJ2-5; D might be TRBD1 (5 bases). Germline CDR1 reads MRHNA; CDR2 reads SNTAGT. Trimming removed 7 bases from V and 5 bases from J, with 20 bases in between. This CDR3 is 15 amino acids long. CDR3 sequence reads: CASTMTQSGKETQYF. Here the CDR3 DNA reads TGTGCCAGCACCATGACGCAGTCAGGGAAGGAGACCCAGTACTTC.

Of note for this clone: A read error may account for a junction end that differs from germline. The sample has other DNA sequences that encode this CDR3 too. This rearrangement joins TRBV2 to TRBJ2-1, with 8 bases that match TRBD2. The CDR3 is 17 amino acids. The germline CDR1 and CDR2 sequences are SNHLY and FYNNEI. The CDR3 bases are TGCGCCAGCAGCGCCCGCCCGCGGGAGGCGTTCGGGGGTGAGCAGTTCTTC. It is translated as CASSARPREAFGGEQFF.

As regards this clone: The sample has other DNA sequences that encode this CDR3 too. The CDR3 loop reads CASSLSASGSTDTQYF. CDR3 nucleotides: TGTGCCAGCAGTTTATCGGCTAGCGGCAGCACAGATACGCAGTATTTT. V is TRBV27 and J is TRBJ2-3; 7 nucleotides match TRBD2. In germline, CDR1 is MNHEY, CDR2 SMNVEV (reference sequence). Trimming at V came to 0 bases and at J to 0 bases, leaving 3 bases not matched to a gene. This CDR3 has 16 residues.

This clone was observed once. This chain connects TRBV7-9 to TRBJ1-2; possibly TRBD1 for D (5 bases). Germline V lookup: CDR1 SEHNR, CDR2 FQNEAQ (reference sequence). Trimming pared 3 bases from V and 8 bases from J, leaving 13 bases between. The CDR3 runs 13 residues. The CDR3 bases are TGTGCCAGCAGCTTCGGACGGGACCTCGGCTACACCTTC. Amino acids: CASSFGRDLGYTF.

The chain couples TRBV7-2 to TRBJ2-1, with a weak D call TRBD1 (5 bases). V dropped 4 bases and J dropped 4 bases, with 14 bases sitting between them. CDR3 length equals 15 residues. Germline CDR1 reads SGHTA; CDR2 reads FQGNSA. The CDR3 region is CASSSWGLGYNEQFF. Here the CDR3 DNA reads TGTGCCAGCAGCTCGTGGGGCCTTGGGTACAATGAGCAGTTCTTC.

The chain links TRBV30 to TRBJ2-7; no clear D gene. The CDR3 loop spans 11 amino acids. Germline V gives CDR1 GTSNPN, CDR2 SVGIG (reference sequence). Trimming took 0 bases from V and 5 from J, leaving 5 bases between them. Here the CDR3 DNA reads TGTGCCTGGAGTGTTGTCAACGAGCAGTACTTC. Protein sequence: CAWSVVNEQYF.

The CDR3 region is CASRVAGGSYEQYF. CDR3 nucleotides: TGTGCCAGCAGGGTAGCGGGGGGTTCCTACGAGCAGTACTTC. V is TRBV6-1 and J is TRBJ2-7, with 10 bases fitting TRBD2. The CDR3 runs 14 residues. With 6 bases clipped from V and 1 base from J, the junction kept 3 bases outside the gene matches. Germline-derived CDR1 and CDR2 are MNHNS and SASEGT.

The genes are TRBV7-7 and TRBJ2-2; D is undetermined. Germline values: CDR1 SSHAT, CDR2 FNYEAQ (reference sequence). Trimming left V 1 base short and J 4 bases short, with 7 bases between. CDR3 length: 14 residues. CDR3 bases: TGTGCCAGCAGCTTAGAGGACCTCACCGGGGAGCTGTTTTTT. Translating it yields CASSLEDLTGELFF.

CDR3 sequence: CASSVSSGADEAFF. The CDR3 region has the DNA TGCGCCAGCAGCGTGAGCTCGGGGGCTGATGAAGCTTTCTTT. The rearrangement links TRBV5-1 to TRBJ1-1, with D maybe TRBD1 (6 bases). Trimming took off 4 bases at V and 7 bases at J, with 17 bases between the two ends. The CDR3 length is 14 residues. In germline, CDR1 is SGHRS, CDR2 YFSETQ.

The J gene is TRBJ2-7, the V gene TRBV29-1; TRBD1 matches 9 bases. Germline-derived CDR1 and CDR2 are SQVTM and ANQGSEA. This CDR3 is 15 amino acids long. V gave up 6 bases and J gave up 0 bases; unmatched junction bases: 9. In nucleotides, the CDR3 is TGCAGCGTGACAGGGGGTTTTATAAGCTCCTACGAGCAGTACTTC. Translation: CSVTGGFISSYEQYF.

The J gene is TRBJ2-2, the V gene TRBV27; 12 positions match TRBD2. Germline CDR1 reads MNHEY; CDR2 reads SMNVEV (reference sequence). V gave up 5 bases and J gave up 0 bases; unmatched junction bases: 13. This CDR3 spans 20 amino acids. The CDR3 loop is CASSPRTSGTHTTNTGELFF. CDR3 in DNA: TGTGCCAGCAGTCCGAGGACTAGCGGGACCCACACTACGAACACCGGGGAGCTGTTTTTT.

The chain has TRBV4-2 and TRBJ2-7; 8 bases map to TRBD2. This CDR3 has 15 amino acids. The V and J ends lost 2 bases and 7 bases, in that order; junction bases with no gene match: 10. Germline V gives CDR1 LGHNA, CDR2 YNFKEQ. The chain's CDR3 is CASSQTGGATGEQYF. Here the CDR3 DNA reads TGTGCCAGCAGCCAAACGGGAGGGGCTACGGGGGAGCAGTACTTC.

The chain has TRBV5-6 and TRBJ1-2; tentatively, D is TRBD1 (5 bases). This CDR3 region has 14 residues. The V end was cut by 0 bases, the J end by 4 bases, with 10 bases between. Germline V lookup: CDR1 SGHDT, CDR2 YYEEEE. In nucleotides, the CDR3 is TGTGCCAGCAGCTTGGGGGACCTTATCTATGGCTACACCTTC. Its protein is CASSLGDLIYGYTF. Full variable domain (outside the CDR3, taken from reference TRBV5-6 and TRBJ1-2): DAGVTQSPTHLIKTRGQQVTLRCSPKSGHDTVSWYQQALGQGPQFIFQYYEEEERQRGNFPDRFSGHQFPNYSSELNVNALLLGDSALYLCASSLGDLIYGYTFGSGTRLTVV.

The chain joins TRBV29-1 to TRBJ2-1; the match to TRBD2 covers 12 bases. The CDR3 spans 15 residues. Germline lookup yields CDR1 SQVTM and CDR2 ANQGSEA. V was clipped by 2 bases and J by 6 bases; unmatched bases: 5. The CDR3 loop reads CSVETGTSGRNEQFF. The CDR3 DNA is TGCAGCGTTGAAACTGGGACTAGCGGGCGCAATGAGCAGTTCTTC.

The V and J genes are TRBV19 and TRBJ2-7; possibly TRBD2 for D (6 bases). CDR3 length: 15 amino acids. Trimming left V 5 bases short and J 4 bases short, with 18 bases between. Germline V lookup: CDR1 LNHDA, CDR2 SQIVND (reference sequence). CDR3 amino acids: CASSAAGTGEYEQYF. The DNA of the CDR3 is TGTGCCAGTAGTGCGGCCGGGACTGGCGAATACGAGCAGTACTTC.

The rearrangement joins TRBV6-5 to TRBJ2-7; the D call may be TRBD1 or TRBD2 (6 bases each). Germline V lookup: CDR1 MNHEY, CDR2 SVGAGI. V shed 8 bases and J shed 3 bases, with 17 bases lying between them. CDR3 length: 14 residues. CDR3 nucleotides: TGTGCCAGCCAAGGAGGGGGGATTAACTACGAGCAGTACTTC. This encodes CASQGGGINYEQYF.